What follows describes a single T cell receptor (beta chain). Looked up from germline, CDR1 is SGHTA and CDR2 is FQGNSA. V lost 5 bases and J 8 bases, leaving 21 bases between the germline ends. The CDR3 has 15 residues. The source of the sample is a study of blood T cell repertoires in COVID-19. Whole-study context: Collection of acute and convalescent COVID-19 samples took place in the United States, Italy and Spain. PBMCs, B-cell-depleted T cells, or T cells provided the cDNA or gDNA that made up the material.

Per the authors' pipeline: Amplification with reference gene primers provided the estimates of nucleated cell counts. Generated by immunoSEQ multiplex PCR, the TCRdb table keeps only in-frame clones and is missing some. The DNA was the basis for D and trimming; V, J and clone size are from that table. The sample shows 300,000 to 450,000 clones, more than 65% of them seen only once. The genes are TRBV7-2 and TRBJ1-1; possibly TRBD1 for D (5 bases). Source material: peripheral blood. The receptor was derived from a human donor with acute or convalescent COVID-19. The donor label of this sample is uncertain. The CDR3 DNA sequence: TGTGCCAGCAGCCCGGAGTTCGCCTTTCGGGGGGAAGCTTTCTTT. Its protein is CASSPEFAFRGEAFF.